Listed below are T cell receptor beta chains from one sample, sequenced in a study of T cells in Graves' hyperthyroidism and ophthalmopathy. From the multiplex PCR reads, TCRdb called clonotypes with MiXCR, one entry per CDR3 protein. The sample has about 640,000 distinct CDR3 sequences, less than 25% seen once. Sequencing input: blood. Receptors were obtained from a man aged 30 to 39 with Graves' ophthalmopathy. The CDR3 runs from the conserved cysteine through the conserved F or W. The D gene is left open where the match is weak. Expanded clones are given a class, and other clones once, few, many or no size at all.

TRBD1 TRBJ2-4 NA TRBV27 TGTGCCAGCAGTCCAGGGGGCCTATTAGACATTCAGTACTTC CASSPGGLLDIQYF
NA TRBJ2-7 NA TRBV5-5 TGTGCCAGCAGCCTTCAGGGGCTTGCAACCTACGAGCAGTACTTC CASSLQGLATYEQYF
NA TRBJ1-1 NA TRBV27 TGTGCCAGCAGTTTGAATTCCCGAGGGACTGAAGCTTTCTTT CASSLNSRGTEAFF
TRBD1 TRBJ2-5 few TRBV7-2 TGTGCCAGCAGCGCCAACAGGGGTGGCGAGACCCAGTACTTC CASSANRGGETQYF
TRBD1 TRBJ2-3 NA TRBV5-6 TGTGCCAGCAGCTCTGTGGGACAGAGCACAGATACGCAGTATTTT CASSSVGQSTDTQYF
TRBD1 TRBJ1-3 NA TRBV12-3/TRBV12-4 TGTGCCAGCAGGGACAGGGACTCTGGAAACACCATATATTTT CASRDRDSGNTIYF
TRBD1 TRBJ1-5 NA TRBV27 TGTGCCAGCAGTCCCCAAGGGGGCGGGAGCAATCAGCCCCAGCATTTT CASSPQGGGSNQPQHF
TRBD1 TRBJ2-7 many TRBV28 TGTGCCAGCAGTATAAACAGGGGGACCTACGAGCAGTACTTC CASSINRGTYEQYF
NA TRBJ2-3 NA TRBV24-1 TGTGCCACCAGTGACAAGGGTACGGGCGATACGCAGTATTTT CATSDKGTGDTQYF
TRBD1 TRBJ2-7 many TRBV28 TGTGCCAGCAGTCCCCGTTGGGCAGGGGGCAGTAGGGACGAGCAGTACTTC CASSPRWAGGSRDEQYF
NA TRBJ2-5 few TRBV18 TGTGCCAGCTCACCTATCCAAGAGACCCAGTACTTC CASSPIQETQYF
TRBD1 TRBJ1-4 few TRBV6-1 TGTGCCAGCAGTGAGTTACAGGGGCCTGCAACTAATGAAAAACTGTTTTTT CASSELQGPATNEKLFF
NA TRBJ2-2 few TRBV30 TGTGCTTCGGAGGGACAGTCGAACACCGGGGAGCTGTTTTTT CASEGQSNTGELFF
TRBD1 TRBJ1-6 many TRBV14 TGTGCCAGCAGCCTCCCGGGACAGAATTCACCCCTCCACTTT CASSLPGQNSPLHF
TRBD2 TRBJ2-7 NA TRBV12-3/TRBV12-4 TGTGCCAGCAGTTCTCCCCTTAGCGGGAGAAGCTACGAGCAGTACTTC CASSSPLSGRSYEQYF
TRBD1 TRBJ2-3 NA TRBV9 TGTGCCAGCAGCGAGGGACAGGGGCGAGATACGCAGTATTTT CASSEGQGRDTQYF
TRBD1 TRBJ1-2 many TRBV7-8 TGTGCCAGCAGCCCCAACAGGGGGAGGGATGGCTACACCTTC CASSPNRGRDGYTF
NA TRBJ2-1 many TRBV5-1 TGCGCCAGCAGCTTGTCGGGGGATACCTTCAATGAGCAGTTCTTC CASSLSGDTFNEQFF
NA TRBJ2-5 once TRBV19 TGTGCCAGTAGTCCCTATTTGTACCGAGAGACCCAGTACTTC CASSPYLYRETQYF
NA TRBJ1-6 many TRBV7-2 TGTGCCAGCAGCTCACGTGGTAATTCACCCCTCCACTTT CASSSRGNSPLHF
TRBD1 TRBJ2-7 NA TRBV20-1 TGCAGTGCTAGAGATCCTGGACAGGGATTCGGAGAGCGGTACTTC CSARDPGQGFGERYF
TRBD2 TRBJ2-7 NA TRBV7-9 TGTGCCAGCAGCTTTTATCCACGGGAGGGGATGGGCGAGCAGTACTTC CASSFYPREGMGEQYF
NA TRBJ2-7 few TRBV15 TGTGCCACCAGCAGAGATAAAGGGAGGTACGAGCAGTACTTC CATSRDKGRYEQYF
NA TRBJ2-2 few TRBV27 TGTGCCAGCAGTCCACGGGGTTTCACCGGGGAGCTGTTTTTT CASSPRGFTGELFF
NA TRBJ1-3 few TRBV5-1 TGCGCCAGCAGCTTAACCGGGACACGGTATGGAAACACCATATATTTT CASSLTGTRYGNTIYF
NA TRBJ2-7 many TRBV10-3 TGTGCCATCAGTGAGTCCGGGCAGGAGTCCTACGAGCAGTACTTC CAISESGQESYEQYF
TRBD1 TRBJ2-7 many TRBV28 TGTGCCAGCAGGCGACCCGGGACAGGGGCCTACGAGCAGTACTTC CASRRPGTGAYEQYF
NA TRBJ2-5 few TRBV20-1 TGCAGTGCTAGAGATCTAACCCGGGGAGAGACCCAGTACTTC CSARDLTRGETQYF
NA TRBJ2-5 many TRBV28 TGTGCCAGCAGTTTCGGGGCGTTCAGCTTACAACAAGAGACCCAGTACTTC CASSFGAFSLQQETQYF
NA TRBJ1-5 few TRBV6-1 TGTGCCAGCAGCCCTTCCTCGGGGGGGGTTCAGCCCCAGCATTTT CASSPSSGGVQPQHF
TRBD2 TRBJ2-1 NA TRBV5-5 TGTGCCAGCAGGCCTGGACTAGCGGAAGGCAATGAGCAGTTCTTC CASRPGLAEGNEQFF
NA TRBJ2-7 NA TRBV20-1 TGCAGTGCTTCCGGGGCTAGCTACGAGCAGTACTTC CSASGASYEQYF
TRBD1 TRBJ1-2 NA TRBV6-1 TGTGCCAGCTCTTCGGACAGGGTGGATGGCTACACCTTC CASSSDRVDGYTF
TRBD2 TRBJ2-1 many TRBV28 TGTGCCAGCAGTTCAACTGTAGCGGGAGTGATGAATGAGCAGTTCTTC CASSSTVAGVMNEQFF
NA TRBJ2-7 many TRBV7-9 TGTGCCAGCAGCTTAGACACTTCCTACGAGCAGTACTTC CASSLDTSYEQYF
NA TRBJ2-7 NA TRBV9 TGTGCCAGCAGCGTAGGGGAGGGGACAGTTGCCGAGCAGTACTTC CASSVGEGTVAEQYF
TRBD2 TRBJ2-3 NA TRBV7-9 TGTGCCAGCAGCGTCGGGACTAGCGGTACAGCGCAGTATTTT CASSVGTSGTAQYF
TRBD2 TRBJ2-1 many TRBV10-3 TGTGCCATCAGTGTCAAGGTAGCGGGAGGGGCCAATGAGCAGTTCTTC CAISVKVAGGANEQFF
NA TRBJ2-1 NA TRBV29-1 TGCAGCGTTGCCCCTCCCGGCTTTTACAATGAGCAGTTCTTC CSVAPPGFYNEQFF
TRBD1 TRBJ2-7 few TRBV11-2 TGTGCCAGCAGCTTCAAAACGACAGGGCTCTCCTACGAGCAGTACTTC CASSFKTTGLSYEQYF